This entry lists 22 T cell receptor beta chains sequenced from one sample in a study of blood T cells in healthy people across ages. Sample-barcoded 5' priming and a J-beta primer mix drove a second PCR of roughly 7 to 11 cycles. MiXCR, applied by TCRdb to the 5' RACE reads, yields one record per CDR3 protein. The sample holds 780,000 or so distinct CDR3 sequences; 56% are singletons and the top ten take around 25%. The sequencing input was blood. All receptors derive from a man aged 40-49 years in good health.

This chain joins TRBV7-2 and TRBJ2-7; TRBD1 aligns across 9 bases. V trimming: 1 base; J trimming: 3 bases; junction bases outside the gene matches: 4. The CDR3 runs to 15 residues. Per the germline V gene, CDR1 is SGHTA and CDR2 is FQGNSA. The CDR3 reads CASSLGAGQGYEQYF. CDR3 nucleotides: TGTGCCAGCAGCTTAGGCGCGGGACAGGGCTACGAGCAGTACTTC. The full variable domain, with the rest looked up from reference TRBV7-2 and TRBJ2-7, is GAGVSQSPSNKVTEKGKDVELRCDPISGHTALYWYRQSLGQGLEFLIYFQGNSAPDKSGLPSDRFSAERTGGSVSTLTIQRTQQEDSAVYLCASSLGAGQGYEQYFGPGTRLTVT.

This clonotype has a single count. The chain joins TRBV11-2 to TRBJ2-7, with TRBD2 as a possible D gene (6 bases). Germline lookup yields CDR1 SGHAT and CDR2 FQNNGV. The ends were cut back, 2 bases at V and 1 base at J, with 12 bases in the middle. The CDR3 is made up of 15 amino acids. The CDR3 DNA is TGTGCCAGCAGCTTACTCAACCGGGAGTCCTACGAGCAGTACTTC. Its translation is CASSLLNRESYEQYF.

V is TRBV7-8 and J is TRBJ2-3, with no clear D. Trimming removed 2 bases at V and 4 bases at J, with 7 bases between. CDR1 is SGHVS and CDR2 is FQNEAQ in the germline V gene. The CDR3 spans 13 residues. CDR3 sequence (DNA): TGTGCCAGCAGCTTAAGGCTGGCAGATACGCAGTATTTT. Residues: CASSLRLADTQYF.

This clonotype was detected only a few times. The gene calls are TRBV7-9 and TRBJ2-7; D might be TRBD1 or TRBD2, each matching 5 bases. Trimming shortened V by 9 bases and J by 7 bases, and 19 bases separated the two germline ends. The CDR3 extends over 13 amino acids. Per germline, CDR1 SEHNR and CDR2 FQNEAQ (reference sequence). The CDR3 spells CASEGSSYNEQYF. The CDR3, as DNA: TGTGCCAGTGAGGGGAGCTCCTACAATGAGCAGTACTTC.

This clonotype was observed a handful of times. This chain joins TRBV29-1 and TRBJ1-2; D is unresolved. Deletions cut 0 bases from V and 4 bases from J, with 12 bases between. The CDR3 sequence is 14 residues long. The germline V gene has CDR1 SQVTM and CDR2 ANQGSEA. CDR3 sequence: CSVEDRPGTYGYTF. The CDR3 DNA reads as TGCAGCGTTGAAGATCGTCCAGGAACCTATGGCTACACCTTC.

The chain couples TRBV20-1 to TRBJ2-3, with D uncertain. The CDR3 runs 10 residues. The V and J ends lost 7 bases and 4 bases respectively, with 6 bases between them. CDR1 and CDR2 from the germline V gene are DFQATT and SNEGSKA (reference sequence). The chain's CDR3 is CSVIPDTQYF. The CDR3 coding sequence is TGCAGTGTCATACCAGATACGCAGTATTTT.

This clonotype was seen just once. The chain combines TRBV7-8 with TRBJ1-1; D unresolved. The germline V gene has CDR1 SGHVS and CDR2 FQNEAQ. Trimming cost V 3 bases and J 0 bases, with 14 bases left between them. CDR3 length: 16 residues. For the CDR3, the DNA is TGTGCCAGCAGCTTTAGGGCTTCCCCCATGAACACTGAAGCTTTCTTT. The encoded protein is CASSFRASPMNTEAFF.

The V gene is TRBV6-4, the J gene TRBJ2-2, with 8 bases that match TRBD1. This CDR3 is 16 amino acids long. Germline V CDR1 and CDR2: MRHNA, SNTAGT. Trimming cost V 6 bases and J 5 bases; bases outside gene matches: 11. CDR3 DNA: TGTGCCAGCAGCGAGAGAATGCAGGGGGCGACCGGGGAGCTGTTTTTT. This codes for CASSERMQGATGELFF.

The chain has TRBV10-3 and TRBJ2-3, with TRBD2 matching 16 bases. CDR3 length: 18 amino acids. From germline, CDR1 is ENHRY and CDR2 SYGVKD. With 6 bases clipped from V and 2 bases from J, the junction kept 8 bases outside the gene matches. The CDR3 reads CAIRGRGTSGGATDTQYF. The CDR3 DNA is TGTGCCATCAGGGGACGAGGGACTAGCGGGGGGGCCACAGATACGCAGTATTTT.

The chain recombines TRBV29-1 with TRBJ2-3; 8 bases align to TRBD1. J lost 3 bases, V lost 6 bases, and 5 bases had no gene match. CDR1 and CDR2 (germline): SQVTM, ANQGSEA. The CDR3 has 13 residues. DNA of the CDR3: TGCAGCGTAGCCAGGGGGCGGACAGATACGCAGTATTTT. This gives the protein CSVARGRTDTQYF.

Details on this clonotype: This clone may be a read error of a much larger clone one base away. The CDR3 carries no conserved terminal phenylalanine or tryptophan, so it likely arises from a read error. J is TRBJ1-2 and V is TRBV5-1; 9 positions match TRBD1. V was clipped by 4 bases and J by 1 base; unmatched bases: 5. The V gene's germline CDR1 is SGHRS and CDR2 YFSETQ. CDR3 length: 15 amino acids. DNA for the CDR3: TGCGCCAGCAGCGACGGGACAGGGAGTAACTATGGCTACACCCTC. Its protein is CASSDGTGSNYGYTL.

This clonotype has just one count. This rearrangement joins TRBV25-1 to TRBJ2-7, with D possibly being TRBD1 or TRBD2 (6 bases each). The CDR3 extends over 16 amino acids. Germline-derived CDR1 and CDR2 are MGHDK and SYGVNS. Trimming shortened V by 1 base and J by 10 bases, and 23 bases separated the two germline ends. CDR3 DNA: TGTGCCAGCAGTGAATTAGGGGGGAATGCCCAGTCGATCCAGTACTTC. It specifies CASSELGGNAQSIQYF.

The chain uses TRBV10-3 and TRBJ2-3; 8 bases agree with TRBD2. V was pared by 3 bases and J by 3 bases, with 8 bases of the junction left unmatched. The CDR3 length is 16 residues. Germline values: CDR1 ENHRY, CDR2 SYGVKD. The CDR3 is CAISDLAGGWTDTQYF. The CDR3 DNA is TGTGCCATCAGTGATCTGGCGGGAGGTTGGACAGATACGCAGTATTTT.

V usage is TRBV7-8 and J usage is TRBJ2-1; 8 bases agree with TRBD1. CDR1 and CDR2 from the germline V gene are SGHVS and FQNEAQ. Trimming cost V 4 bases and J 9 bases; bases outside gene matches: 17. This CDR3 is built from 17 residues. CDR3 loop: CASSSPLGGRGRGEQFF. The DNA of the CDR3 is TGTGCCAGCAGCTCTCCACTGGGGGGCAGGGGGCGAGGTGAGCAGTTCTTC.

V and J are TRBV7-9 and TRBJ2-3, with D maybe TRBD2 (6 bases). Germline V CDR1 and CDR2: SEHNR, FQNEAQ (reference sequence). Trimming took off 4 bases at V and 6 bases at J, with 11 bases between the two ends. CDR3 length: 13 amino acids. CDR3 residues: CASSSIAADTQYF. The CDR3 bases are TGTGCCAGCAGCTCAATAGCGGCGGATACGCAGTATTTT.

The chain combines TRBV28 with TRBJ1-4; 7 nucleotides match TRBD1. The length of the CDR3 is 12 residues. CDR1 and CDR2 (germline): MDHEN, SYDVKM. Losses at the gene ends were 6 bases for V and 5 bases for J; bases not matched to a gene: 0. The CDR3 sequence is CASRTGNEKLFF. The CDR3 coding sequence is TGTGCCAGCAGGACAGGGAATGAAAAACTGTTTTTT.

The V gene is TRBV29-1, the J gene TRBJ2-5; possibly TRBD2 for D (5 bases). The germline CDR1 and CDR2 sequences are SQVTM and ANQGSEA. Trimming cost V 2 bases and J 5 bases, with 15 bases left between them. This CDR3 is built from 14 residues. CDR3 in amino acids: CSVESGSGGETQYF. CDR3 coding DNA: TGCAGCGTTGAATCGGGGTCGGGCGGGGAGACCCAGTACTTC.

This clonotype has just a few counts. V and J are TRBV6-2 or TRBV6-3 and TRBJ2-5; 9 positions agree with TRBD2. Germline-derived CDR1 and CDR2 are MNHEY and SVGEGT. Trimming removed 6 bases from V and 4 bases from J; junction bases left unmatched: 6. The CDR3 contains 14 residues. The CDR3 DNA reads as TGTGCCAGCAGACCCGGGACTAGCCTAGAGACCCAGTACTTC. Translated: CASRPGTSLETQYF.

In DNA form, the CDR3 reads TGTGCCAGCAGCGTAGAGGAGGGGGCCGGTTATGGCTACACCTTC. Its translation is CASSVEEGAGYGYTF. The V call is TRBV9, the J call TRBJ1-2, with TRBD1 matching 7 bases. V gave up 0 bases and J gave up 5 bases; unmatched junction bases: 7. This CDR3 comprises 15 residues. Germline V gives CDR1 SGDLS, CDR2 YYNGEE.

The genes are TRBV28 and TRBJ2-7, with 7 bases identical to TRBD1. Looked up from germline, CDR1 is MDHEN and CDR2 is SYDVKM. The J segment lost 0 bases and the V segment lost 6 bases, leaving 5 bases of the junction unmatched. The CDR3 is 14 residues long. The CDR3 here is CASRKQGSSYEQYF. As DNA, the CDR3 is TGTGCCAGCAGGAAACAGGGGAGCTCCTACGAGCAGTACTTC.

The chain employs TRBV29-1 and TRBJ2-7, with 9 bases identical to TRBD1. Unmatched junction bases numbered 7, after V lost 5 bases and J lost 2 bases. Germline assignment: CDR1 SQVTM and CDR2 ANQGSEA. CDR3 length: 14 residues. This CDR3 is CSVRSDRGTYEQYF. The DNA of the CDR3 is TGCAGCGTTCGGTCTGACAGGGGGACCTACGAGCAGTACTTC.

The chain employs TRBV13 and TRBJ2-5; a possible D gene is TRBD2 (6 bases). V lost 10 bases and J 7 bases, leaving 22 bases between the germline ends. The CDR3 runs to 14 residues. Per the germline V gene, CDR1 is PRHDT and CDR2 is FYEKMQ (reference sequence). CDR3 coding DNA: TGTGCCACCGGAATTGCCGGGAGAATGGGGACCCAGTACTTC. Its translation: CATGIAGRMGTQYF.